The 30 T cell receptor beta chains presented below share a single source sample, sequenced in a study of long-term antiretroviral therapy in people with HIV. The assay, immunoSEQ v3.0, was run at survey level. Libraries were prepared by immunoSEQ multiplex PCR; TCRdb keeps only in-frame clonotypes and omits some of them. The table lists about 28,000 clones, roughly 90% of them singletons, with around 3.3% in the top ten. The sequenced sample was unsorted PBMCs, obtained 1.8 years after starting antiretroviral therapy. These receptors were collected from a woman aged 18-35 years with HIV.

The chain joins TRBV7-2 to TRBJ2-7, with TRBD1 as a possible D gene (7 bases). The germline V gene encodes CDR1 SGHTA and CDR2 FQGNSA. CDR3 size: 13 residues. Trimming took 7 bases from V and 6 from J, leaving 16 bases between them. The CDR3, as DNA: TGTGCCAGCACTTCGGGGGCAGGGGGCGAGCAGTACTTC. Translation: CASTSGAGGEQYF.

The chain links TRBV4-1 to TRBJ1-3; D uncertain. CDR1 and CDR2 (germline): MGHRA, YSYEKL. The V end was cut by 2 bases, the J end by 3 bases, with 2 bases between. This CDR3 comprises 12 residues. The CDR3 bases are TGCGCCAGCAGCCAATTTGGAAACACCATATATTTT. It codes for CASSQFGNTIYF.

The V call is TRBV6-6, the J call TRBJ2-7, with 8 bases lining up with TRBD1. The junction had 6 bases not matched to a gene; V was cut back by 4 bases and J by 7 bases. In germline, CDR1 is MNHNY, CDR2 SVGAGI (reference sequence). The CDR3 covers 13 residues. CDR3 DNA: TGTGCCAGCAGTTTGGGACAGGCTGGGGAGCAGTACTTC. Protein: CASSLGQAGEQYF.

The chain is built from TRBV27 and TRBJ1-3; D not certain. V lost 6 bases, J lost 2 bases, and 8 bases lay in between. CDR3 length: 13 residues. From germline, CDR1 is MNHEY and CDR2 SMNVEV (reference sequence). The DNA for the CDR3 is TGTGCCAGCAGCTTCGGGGCTGGAAACACCATATATTTT. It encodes CASSFGAGNTIYF.

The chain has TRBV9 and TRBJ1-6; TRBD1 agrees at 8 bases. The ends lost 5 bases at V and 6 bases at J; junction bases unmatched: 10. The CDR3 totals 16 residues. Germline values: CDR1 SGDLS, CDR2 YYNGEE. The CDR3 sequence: CASSAEGTGFNSPLHF. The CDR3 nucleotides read TGTGCCAGCAGTGCGGAGGGGACAGGATTTAATTCACCCCTCCACTTT.

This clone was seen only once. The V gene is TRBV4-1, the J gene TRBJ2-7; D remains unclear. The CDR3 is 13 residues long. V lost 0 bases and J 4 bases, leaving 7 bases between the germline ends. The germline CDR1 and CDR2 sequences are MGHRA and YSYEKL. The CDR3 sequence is CASSQETQYEQYF. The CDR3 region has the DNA TGCGCCAGCAGCCAAGAAACCCAATACGAGCAGTACTTC.

The CDR3 region has the DNA TGTGCCAGTAGTATCATCGGGACAGGGGAACAGTACTTC. Translating it yields CASSIIGTGEQYF. The rearrangement links TRBV19 to TRBJ2-7; 10 bases fit TRBD1. The J segment lost 10 bases and the V segment lost 3 bases, leaving 6 bases of the junction unmatched. This CDR3 region has 13 residues. Germline lookup yields CDR1 LNHDA and CDR2 SQIVND (reference sequence).

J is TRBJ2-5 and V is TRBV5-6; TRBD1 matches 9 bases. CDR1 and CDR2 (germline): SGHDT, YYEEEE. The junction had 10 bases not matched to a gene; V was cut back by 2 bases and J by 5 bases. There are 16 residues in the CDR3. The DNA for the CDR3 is TGTGCCAGCAGCTTAATCGGGACAGGGAGAGGGGAGACCCAGTACTTC. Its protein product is CASSLIGTGRGETQYF.

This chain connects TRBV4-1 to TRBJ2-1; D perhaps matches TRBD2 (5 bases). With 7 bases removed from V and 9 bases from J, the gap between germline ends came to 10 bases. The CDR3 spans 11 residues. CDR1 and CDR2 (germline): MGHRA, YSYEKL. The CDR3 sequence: CASKDGLEQFF. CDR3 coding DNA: TGCGCCAGCAAGGACGGACTTGAGCAGTTCTTC.

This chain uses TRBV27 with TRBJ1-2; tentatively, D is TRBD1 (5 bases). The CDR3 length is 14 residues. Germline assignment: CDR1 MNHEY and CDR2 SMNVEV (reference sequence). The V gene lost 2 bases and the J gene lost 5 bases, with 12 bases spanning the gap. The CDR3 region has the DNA TGTGCCAGCAGTTTAGGGTGGGCAGGGTATGGCTACACCTTC. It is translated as CASSLGWAGYGYTF.

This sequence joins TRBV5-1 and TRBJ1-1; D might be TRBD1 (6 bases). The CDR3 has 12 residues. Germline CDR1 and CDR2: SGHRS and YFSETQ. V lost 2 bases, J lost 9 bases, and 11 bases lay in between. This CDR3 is CASSFGGNKAFF. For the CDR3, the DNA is TGCGCCAGCAGCTTTGGGGGCAACAAAGCTTTCTTT.

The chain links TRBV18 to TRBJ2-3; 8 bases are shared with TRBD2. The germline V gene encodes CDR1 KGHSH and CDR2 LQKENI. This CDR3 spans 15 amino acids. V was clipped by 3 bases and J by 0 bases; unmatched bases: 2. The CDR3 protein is CASSPTSGSTDTQYF. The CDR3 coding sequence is TGTGCCAGCTCACCCACTAGCGGTAGCACAGATACGCAGTATTTT.

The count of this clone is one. As DNA, the CDR3 is TGTGCCAGCAGTGAAAAGCTCTCTGGGGCCAACGTCCTGACTTTC. Its translation: CASSEKLSGANVLTF. The chain recombines TRBV2 with TRBJ2-6, with D unclear. The CDR3 runs 15 residues. V was clipped by 2 bases and J by 0 bases, with 5 bases between them. Germline CDR1 and CDR2: SNHLY and FYNNEI.

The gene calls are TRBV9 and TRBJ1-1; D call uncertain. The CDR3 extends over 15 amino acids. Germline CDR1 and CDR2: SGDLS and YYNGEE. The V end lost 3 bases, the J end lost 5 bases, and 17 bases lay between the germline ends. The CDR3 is CASSAGLEVGTEAFF. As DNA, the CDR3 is TGTGCCAGCAGCGCCGGGTTGGAGGTAGGGACTGAAGCTTTCTTT. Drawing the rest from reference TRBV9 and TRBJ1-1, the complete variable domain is DSGVTQTPKHLITATGQRVTLRCSPRSGDLSVYWYQQSLDQGLQFLIQYYNGEERAKGNILERFSAQQFPDLHSELNLSSLELGDSALYFCASSAGLEVGTEAFFGQGTRLTVV.

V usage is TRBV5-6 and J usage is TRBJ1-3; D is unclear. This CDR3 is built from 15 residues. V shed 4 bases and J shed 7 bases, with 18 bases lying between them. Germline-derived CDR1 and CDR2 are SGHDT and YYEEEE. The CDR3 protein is CASSILPAMGNTIYF. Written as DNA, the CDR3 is TGTGCCAGCAGCATCCTGCCAGCAATGGGGAACACCATATATTTT. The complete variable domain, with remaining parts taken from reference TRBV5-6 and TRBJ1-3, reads DAGVTQSPTHLIKTRGQQVTLRCSPKSGHDTVSWYQQALGQGPQFIFQYYEEEERQRGNFPDRFSGHQFPNYSSELNVNALLLGDSALYLCASSILPAMGNTIYFGEGSWLTVV.

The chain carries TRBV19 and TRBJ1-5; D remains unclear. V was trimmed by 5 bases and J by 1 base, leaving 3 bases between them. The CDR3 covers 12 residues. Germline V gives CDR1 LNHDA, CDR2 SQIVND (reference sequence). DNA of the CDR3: TGTGCCAGTAGTGGGAGCAATCAGCCCCAGCATTTT. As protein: CASSGSNQPQHF. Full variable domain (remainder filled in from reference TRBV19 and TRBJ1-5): DGGITQSPKYLFRKEGQNVTLSCEQNLNHDAMYWYRQDPGQGLRLIYYSQIVNDFQKGDIAEGYSVSREKKESFPLTVTSAQKNPTAFYLCASSGSNQPQHFGDGTRLSIL.

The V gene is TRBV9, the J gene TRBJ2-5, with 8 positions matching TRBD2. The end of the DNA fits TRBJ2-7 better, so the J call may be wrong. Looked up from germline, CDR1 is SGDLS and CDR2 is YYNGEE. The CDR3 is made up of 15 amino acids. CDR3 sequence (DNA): TGTGCCAGCAGCGTAGAAGCGGGAGAATCCTACGAGCAGTACTTC. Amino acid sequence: CASSVEAGESYEQYF.

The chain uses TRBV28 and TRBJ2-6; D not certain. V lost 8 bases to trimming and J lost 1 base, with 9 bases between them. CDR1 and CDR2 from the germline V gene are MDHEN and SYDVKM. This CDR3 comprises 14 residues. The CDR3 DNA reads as TGTGCCAGCCAACGATCTTCTGGGGCCAACGTCCTGACTTTC. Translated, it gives CASQRSSGANVLTF. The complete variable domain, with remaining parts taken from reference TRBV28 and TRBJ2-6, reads DVKVTQSSRYLVKRTGEKVFLECVQDMDHENMFWYRQDPGLGLRLIYFSYDVKMKEKGDIPEGYSVSREKKERFSLILESASTNQTSMYLCASQRSSGANVLTFGAGSRLTVL.

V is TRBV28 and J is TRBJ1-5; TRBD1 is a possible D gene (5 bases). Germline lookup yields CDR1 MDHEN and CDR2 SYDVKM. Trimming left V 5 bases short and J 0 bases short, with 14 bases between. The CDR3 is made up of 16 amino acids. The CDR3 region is CASSRSRATSNQPQHF. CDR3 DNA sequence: TGTGCCAGCAGTCGATCCAGGGCTACTAGCAATCAGCCCCAGCATTTT.

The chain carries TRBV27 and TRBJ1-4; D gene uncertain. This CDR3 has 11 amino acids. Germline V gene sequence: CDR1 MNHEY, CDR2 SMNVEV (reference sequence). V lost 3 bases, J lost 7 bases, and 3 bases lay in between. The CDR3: CASSLGEKLFF. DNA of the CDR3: TGTGCCAGCAGTTTGGGTGAAAAACTGTTTTTT.

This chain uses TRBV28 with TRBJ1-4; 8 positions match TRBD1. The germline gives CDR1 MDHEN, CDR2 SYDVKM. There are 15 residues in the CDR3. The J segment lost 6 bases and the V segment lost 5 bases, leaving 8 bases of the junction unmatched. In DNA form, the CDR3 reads TGTGCCAGCAGTCCCAGCAGGGGGCATTATGAAAAACTGTTTTTT. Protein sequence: CASSPSRGHYEKLFF.

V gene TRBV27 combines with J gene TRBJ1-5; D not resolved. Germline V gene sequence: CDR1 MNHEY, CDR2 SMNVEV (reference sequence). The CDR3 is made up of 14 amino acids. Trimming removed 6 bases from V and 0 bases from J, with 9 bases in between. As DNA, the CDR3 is TGTGCCAGCAGGGGCGGGAATAGCAATCAGCCCCAGCATTTT. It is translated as CASRGGNSNQPQHF.

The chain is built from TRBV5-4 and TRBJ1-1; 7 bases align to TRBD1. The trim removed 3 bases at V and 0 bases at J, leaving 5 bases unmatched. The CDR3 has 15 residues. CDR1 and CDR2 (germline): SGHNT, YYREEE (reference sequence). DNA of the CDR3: TGTGCCAGCAGCTGGCGGACAGGAATGAACACTGAAGCTTTCTTT. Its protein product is CASSWRTGMNTEAFF.

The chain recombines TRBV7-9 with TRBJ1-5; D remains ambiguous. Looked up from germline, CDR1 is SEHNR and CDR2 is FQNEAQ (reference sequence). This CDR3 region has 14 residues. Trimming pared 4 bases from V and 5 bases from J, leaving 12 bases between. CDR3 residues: CASSSPDGDQPQHF. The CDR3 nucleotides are TGTGCCAGCAGCTCCCCGGACGGTGATCAGCCCCAGCATTTT.

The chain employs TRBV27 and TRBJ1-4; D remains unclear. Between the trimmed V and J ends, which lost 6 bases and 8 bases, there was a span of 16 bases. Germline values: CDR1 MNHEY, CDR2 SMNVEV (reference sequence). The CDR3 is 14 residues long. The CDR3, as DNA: TGTGCCAGCAGCTACCGGGAAACCGAAGAAAAACTGTTTTTT. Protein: CASSYRETEEKLFF.

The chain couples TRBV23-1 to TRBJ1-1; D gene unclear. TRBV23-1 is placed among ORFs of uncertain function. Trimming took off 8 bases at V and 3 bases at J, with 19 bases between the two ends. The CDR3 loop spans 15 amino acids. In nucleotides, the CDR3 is TGCGCCAGCCTACGGCGGAGGGTGGATGACACTGAAGCTTTCTTT. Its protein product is CASLRRRVDDTEAFF.

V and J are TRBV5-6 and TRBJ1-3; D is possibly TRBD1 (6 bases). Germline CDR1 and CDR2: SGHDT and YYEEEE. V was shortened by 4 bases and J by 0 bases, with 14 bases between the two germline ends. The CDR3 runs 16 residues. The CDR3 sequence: CASSIGQLISGNTIYF. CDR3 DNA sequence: TGTGCCAGCAGCATTGGACAGCTAATCTCTGGAAACACCATATATTTT.

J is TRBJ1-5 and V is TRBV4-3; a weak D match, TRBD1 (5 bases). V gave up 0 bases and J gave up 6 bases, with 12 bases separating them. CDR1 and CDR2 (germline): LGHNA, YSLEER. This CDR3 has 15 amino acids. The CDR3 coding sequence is TGCGCCAGCAGCCAAGATAATTGGGGGAGTCAGCCCCAGCATTTT. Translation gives CASSQDNWGSQPQHF.

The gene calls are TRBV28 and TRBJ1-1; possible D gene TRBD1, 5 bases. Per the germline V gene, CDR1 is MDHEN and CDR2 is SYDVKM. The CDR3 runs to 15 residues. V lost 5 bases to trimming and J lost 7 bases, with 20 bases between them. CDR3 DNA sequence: TGTGCCAGCAGTCACCCGGGAAGGGGAACAGATGAAGCTTTCTTT. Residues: CASSHPGRGTDEAFF. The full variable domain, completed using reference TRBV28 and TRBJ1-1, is DVKVTQSSRYLVKRTGEKVFLECVQDMDHENMFWYRQDPGLGLRLIYFSYDVKMKEKGDIPEGYSVSREKKERFSLILESASTNQTSMYLCASSHPGRGTDEAFFGQGTRLTVV.

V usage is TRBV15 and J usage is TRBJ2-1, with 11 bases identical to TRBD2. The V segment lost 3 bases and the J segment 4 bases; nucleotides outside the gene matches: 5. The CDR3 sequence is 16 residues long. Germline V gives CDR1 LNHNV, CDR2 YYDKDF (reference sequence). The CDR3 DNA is TGTGCCACCAGCAGCCCGGGACTAGCGGAATACAATGAGCAGTTCTTC. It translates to CATSSPGLAEYNEQFF.